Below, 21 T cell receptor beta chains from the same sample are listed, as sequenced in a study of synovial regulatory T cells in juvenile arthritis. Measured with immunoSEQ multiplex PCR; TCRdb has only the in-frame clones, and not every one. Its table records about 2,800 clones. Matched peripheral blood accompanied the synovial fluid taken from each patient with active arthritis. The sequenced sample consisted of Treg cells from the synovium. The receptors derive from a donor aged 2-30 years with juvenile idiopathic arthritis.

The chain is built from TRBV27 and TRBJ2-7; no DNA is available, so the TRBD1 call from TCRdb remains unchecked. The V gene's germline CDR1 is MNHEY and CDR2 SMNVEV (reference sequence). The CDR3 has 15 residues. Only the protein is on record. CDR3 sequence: CASSWRTGVLYEQYF.

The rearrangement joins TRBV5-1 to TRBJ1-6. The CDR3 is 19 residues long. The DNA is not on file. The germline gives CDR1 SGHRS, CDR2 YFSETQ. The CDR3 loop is CASSRKAIGSSGFSSPLHF.

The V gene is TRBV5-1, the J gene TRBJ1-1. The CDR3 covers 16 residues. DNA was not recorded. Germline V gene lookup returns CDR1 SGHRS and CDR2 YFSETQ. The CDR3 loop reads CASSFGGGYPNTEAFF.

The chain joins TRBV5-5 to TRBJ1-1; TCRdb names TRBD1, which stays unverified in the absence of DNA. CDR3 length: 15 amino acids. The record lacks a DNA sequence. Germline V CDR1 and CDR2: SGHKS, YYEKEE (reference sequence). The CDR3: CASSLVFGQITEAFF.

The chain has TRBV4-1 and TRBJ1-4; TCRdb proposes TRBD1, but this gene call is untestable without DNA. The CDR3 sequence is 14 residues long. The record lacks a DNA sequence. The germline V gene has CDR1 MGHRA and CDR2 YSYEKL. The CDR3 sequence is CASSHAGWKEKLFF.

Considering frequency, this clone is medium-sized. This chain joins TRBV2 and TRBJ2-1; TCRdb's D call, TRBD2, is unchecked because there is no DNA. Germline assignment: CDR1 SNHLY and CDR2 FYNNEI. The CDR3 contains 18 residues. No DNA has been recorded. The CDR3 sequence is CASSEPYLTSGRKWEQFF.

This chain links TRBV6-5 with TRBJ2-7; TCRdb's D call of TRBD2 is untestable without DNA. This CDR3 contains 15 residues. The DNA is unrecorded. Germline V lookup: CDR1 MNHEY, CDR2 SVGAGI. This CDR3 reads CASSQMGRARYEQYF.

The CDR3 loop reads CASSLALRASSYNEQFF. V gene TRBV5-1 combines with J gene TRBJ2-1; TCRdb designates TRBD2, a call that cannot be tested without DNA. The germline V gene encodes CDR1 SGHRS and CDR2 YFSETQ. The CDR3 length is 17 residues. Nucleotide data are not available.

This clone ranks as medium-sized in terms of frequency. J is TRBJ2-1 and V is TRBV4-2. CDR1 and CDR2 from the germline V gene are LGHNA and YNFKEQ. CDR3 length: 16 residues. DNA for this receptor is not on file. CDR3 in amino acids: CASSPTPADLNNEQFF.

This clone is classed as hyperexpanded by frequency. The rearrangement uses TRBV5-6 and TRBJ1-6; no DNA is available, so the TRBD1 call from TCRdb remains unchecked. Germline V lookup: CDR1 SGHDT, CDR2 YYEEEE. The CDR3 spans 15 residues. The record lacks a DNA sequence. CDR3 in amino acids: CASSLRGSYNSPLHF.

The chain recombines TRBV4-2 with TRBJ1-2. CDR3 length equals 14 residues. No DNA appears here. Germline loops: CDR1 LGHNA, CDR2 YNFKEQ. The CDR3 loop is CASSLGAGTYGYTF.

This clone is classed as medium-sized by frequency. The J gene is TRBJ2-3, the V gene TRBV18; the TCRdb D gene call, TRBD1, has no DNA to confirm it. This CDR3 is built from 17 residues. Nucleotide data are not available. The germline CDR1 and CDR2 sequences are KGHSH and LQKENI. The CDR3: CASSSKPGQGFSDTQYF.

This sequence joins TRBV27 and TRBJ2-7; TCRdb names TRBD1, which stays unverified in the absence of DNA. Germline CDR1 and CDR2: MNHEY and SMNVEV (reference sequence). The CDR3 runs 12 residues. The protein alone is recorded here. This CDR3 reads CASRRPTGEQYF.

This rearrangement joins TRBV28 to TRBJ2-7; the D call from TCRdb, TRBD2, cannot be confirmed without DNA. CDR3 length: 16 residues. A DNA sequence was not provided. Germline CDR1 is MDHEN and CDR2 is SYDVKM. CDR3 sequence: CASSLWSTSGRAGQYF.

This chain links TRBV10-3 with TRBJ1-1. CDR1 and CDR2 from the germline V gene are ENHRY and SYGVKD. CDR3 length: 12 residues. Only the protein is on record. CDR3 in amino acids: CAISVRNTEAFF.

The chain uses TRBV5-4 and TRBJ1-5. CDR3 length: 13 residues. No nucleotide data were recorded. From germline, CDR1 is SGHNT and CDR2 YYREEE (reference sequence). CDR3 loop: CASSFGVGQPQHF.

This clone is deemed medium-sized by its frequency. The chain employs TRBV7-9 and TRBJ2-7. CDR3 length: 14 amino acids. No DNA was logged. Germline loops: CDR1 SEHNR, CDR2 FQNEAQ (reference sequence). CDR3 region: CASSLGVLTYEQYF.

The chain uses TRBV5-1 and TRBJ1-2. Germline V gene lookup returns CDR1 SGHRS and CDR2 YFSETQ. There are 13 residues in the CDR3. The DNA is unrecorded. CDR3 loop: CASSSGTQYGYTF.

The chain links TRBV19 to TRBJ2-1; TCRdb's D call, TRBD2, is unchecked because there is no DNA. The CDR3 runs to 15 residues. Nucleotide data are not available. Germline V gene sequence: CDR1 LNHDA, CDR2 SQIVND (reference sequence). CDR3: CASSMGLAIKDEQFF.

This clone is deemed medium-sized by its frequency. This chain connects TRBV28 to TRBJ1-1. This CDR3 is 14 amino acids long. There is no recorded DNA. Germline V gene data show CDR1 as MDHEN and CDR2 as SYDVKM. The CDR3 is CASSPRQTRNEAFF.

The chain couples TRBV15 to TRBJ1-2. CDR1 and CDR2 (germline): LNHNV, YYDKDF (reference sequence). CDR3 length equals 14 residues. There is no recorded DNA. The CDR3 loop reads CATSVTGTNYGYTF.